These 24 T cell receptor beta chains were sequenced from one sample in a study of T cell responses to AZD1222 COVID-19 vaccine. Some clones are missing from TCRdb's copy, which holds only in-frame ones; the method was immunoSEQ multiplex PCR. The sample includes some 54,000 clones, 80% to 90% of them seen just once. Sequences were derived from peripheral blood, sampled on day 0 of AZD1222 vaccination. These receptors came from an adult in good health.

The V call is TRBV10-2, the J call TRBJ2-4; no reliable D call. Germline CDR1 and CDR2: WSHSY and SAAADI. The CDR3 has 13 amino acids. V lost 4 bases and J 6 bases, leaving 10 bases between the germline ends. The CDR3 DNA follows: TGCGCCAGCAGTGCCCCGGGTCCAAACATTCAGTACTTC. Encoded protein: CASSAPGPNIQYF.

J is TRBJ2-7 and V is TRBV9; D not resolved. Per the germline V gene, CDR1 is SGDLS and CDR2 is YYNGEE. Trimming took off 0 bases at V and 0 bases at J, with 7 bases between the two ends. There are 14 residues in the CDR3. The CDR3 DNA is TGTGCCAGCAGCGTAGGGAGTAGCTCCTACGAGCAGTACTTC. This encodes CASSVGSSSYEQYF.

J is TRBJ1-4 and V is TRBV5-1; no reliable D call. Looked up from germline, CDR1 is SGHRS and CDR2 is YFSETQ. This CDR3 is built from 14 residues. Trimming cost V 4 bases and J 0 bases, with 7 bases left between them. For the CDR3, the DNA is TGCGCCAGCAGCCTCGCCGCAACTAATGAAAAACTGTTTTTT. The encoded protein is CASSLAATNEKLFF.

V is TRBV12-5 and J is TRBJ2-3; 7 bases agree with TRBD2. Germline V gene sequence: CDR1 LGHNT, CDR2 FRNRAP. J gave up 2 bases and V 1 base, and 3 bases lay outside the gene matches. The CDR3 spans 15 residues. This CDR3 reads CASGLGLADTDTQYF. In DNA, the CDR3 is TGTGCTAGTGGTTTGGGGCTAGCGGACACAGATACGCAGTATTTT.

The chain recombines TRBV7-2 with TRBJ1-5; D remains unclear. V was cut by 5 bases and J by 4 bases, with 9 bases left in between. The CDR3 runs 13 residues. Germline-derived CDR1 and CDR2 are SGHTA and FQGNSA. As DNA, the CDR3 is TGTGCCAGCAGCCTTATAAGTAATCAGCCCCAGCATTTT. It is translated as CASSLISNQPQHF.

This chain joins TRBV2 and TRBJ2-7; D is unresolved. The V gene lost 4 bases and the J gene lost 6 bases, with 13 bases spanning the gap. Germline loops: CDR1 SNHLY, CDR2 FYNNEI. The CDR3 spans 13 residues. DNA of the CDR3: TGTGCCAGCAGTGTAGGAGCAACGAGCGAGCAGTACTTC. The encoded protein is CASSVGATSEQYF.

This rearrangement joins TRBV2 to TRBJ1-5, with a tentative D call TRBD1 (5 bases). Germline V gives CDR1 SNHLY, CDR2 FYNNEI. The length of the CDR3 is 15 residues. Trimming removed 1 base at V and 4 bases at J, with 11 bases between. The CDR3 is CASSEGGVRNQPQHF. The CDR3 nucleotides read TGTGCCAGCAGTGAAGGAGGGGTTCGAAATCAGCCCCAGCATTTT.

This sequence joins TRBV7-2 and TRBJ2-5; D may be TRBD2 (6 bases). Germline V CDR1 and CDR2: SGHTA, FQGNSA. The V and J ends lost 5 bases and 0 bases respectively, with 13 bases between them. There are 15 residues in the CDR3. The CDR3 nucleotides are TGTGCCAGCAGCCCCGGGGGAAACTACCAAGAGACCCAGTACTTC. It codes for CASSPGGNYQETQYF.

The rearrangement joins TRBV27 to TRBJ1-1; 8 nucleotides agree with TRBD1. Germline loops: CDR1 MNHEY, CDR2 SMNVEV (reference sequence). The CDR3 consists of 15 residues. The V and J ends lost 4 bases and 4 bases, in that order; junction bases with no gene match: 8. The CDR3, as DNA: TGTGCCAGCAGTTCGGTCAGGGGGCTGGGCACTGAAGCTTTCTTT. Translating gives CASSSVRGLGTEAFF.

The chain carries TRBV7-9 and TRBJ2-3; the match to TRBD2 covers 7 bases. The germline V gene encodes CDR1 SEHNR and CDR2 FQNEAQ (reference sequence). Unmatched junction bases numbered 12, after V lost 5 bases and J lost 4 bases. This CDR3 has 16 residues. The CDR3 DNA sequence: TGTGCCAGCAGCCCCCGTTGGGGAGGGATAGCAGATACGCAGTATTTT. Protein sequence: CASSPRWGGIADTQYF.

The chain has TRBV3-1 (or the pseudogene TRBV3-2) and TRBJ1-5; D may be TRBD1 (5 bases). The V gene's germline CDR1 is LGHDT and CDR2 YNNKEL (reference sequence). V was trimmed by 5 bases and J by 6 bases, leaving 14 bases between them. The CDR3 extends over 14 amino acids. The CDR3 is CASSGTSQGQPQHF. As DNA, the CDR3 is TGTGCCAGCAGCGGCACTTCTCAGGGTCAGCCCCAGCATTTT.

CDR3 coding DNA: TGTGCCAGCACCCTCCGCGGGACTAGCGGTTTCCAGGAGCAGTTCTTC. It encodes CASTLRGTSGFQEQFF. V and J are TRBV2 and TRBJ2-1; 11 nucleotides align to TRBD2. In germline, CDR1 is SNHLY, CDR2 FYNNEI. The CDR3 is made up of 16 amino acids. V lost 7 bases, J lost 10 bases, and 15 bases stayed unmatched.

The CDR3 coding sequence is TGTGCCAGCAGCAAGGGACTACTCAACACAGATACGCAGTATTTT. Translating it yields CASSKGLLNTDTQYF. The V and J genes are TRBV6-6 and TRBJ2-3; 7 bases are shared with TRBD2. The CDR3 consists of 15 residues. Trimming at V came to 6 bases and at J to 2 bases, leaving 8 bases not matched to a gene. Germline CDR1 reads MNHNY; CDR2 reads SVGAGI (reference sequence).

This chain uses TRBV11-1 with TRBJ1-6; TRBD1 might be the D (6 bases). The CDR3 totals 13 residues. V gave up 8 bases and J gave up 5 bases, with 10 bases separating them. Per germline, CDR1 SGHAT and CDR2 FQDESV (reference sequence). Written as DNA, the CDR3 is TGTGCCAGCGGAAGGGGGAATAATTCACCCCTCCACTTT. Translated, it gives CASGRGNNSPLHF.

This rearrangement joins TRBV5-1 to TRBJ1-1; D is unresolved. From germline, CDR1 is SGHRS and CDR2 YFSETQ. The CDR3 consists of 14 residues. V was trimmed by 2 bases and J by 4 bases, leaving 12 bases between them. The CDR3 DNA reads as TGCGCCAGCAGCTTCCATGGGGAGTCCACTGAAGCTTTCTTT. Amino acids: CASSFHGESTEAFF.

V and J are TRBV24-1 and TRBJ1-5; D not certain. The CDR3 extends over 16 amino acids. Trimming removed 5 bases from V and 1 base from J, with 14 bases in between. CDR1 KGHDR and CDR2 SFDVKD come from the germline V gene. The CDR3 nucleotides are TGTGCCACCAGTGTCTCCGGGGTATCGAGCAATCAGCCCCAGCATTTT. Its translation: CATSVSGVSSNQPQHF.

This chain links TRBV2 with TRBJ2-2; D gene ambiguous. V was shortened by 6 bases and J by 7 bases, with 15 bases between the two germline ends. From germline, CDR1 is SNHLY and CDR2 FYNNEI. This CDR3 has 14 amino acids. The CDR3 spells CASRQNFGVGELFF. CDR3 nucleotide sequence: TGTGCCAGCAGACAAAACTTTGGCGTCGGGGAGCTGTTTTTT.

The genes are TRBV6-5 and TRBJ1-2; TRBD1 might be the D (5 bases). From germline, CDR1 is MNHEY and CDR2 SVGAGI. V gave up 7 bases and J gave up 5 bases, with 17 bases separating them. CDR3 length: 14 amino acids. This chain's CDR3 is CASTNVGDRYGYTF. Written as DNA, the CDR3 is TGTGCCAGCACCAACGTGGGGGATCGATATGGCTACACCTTC.

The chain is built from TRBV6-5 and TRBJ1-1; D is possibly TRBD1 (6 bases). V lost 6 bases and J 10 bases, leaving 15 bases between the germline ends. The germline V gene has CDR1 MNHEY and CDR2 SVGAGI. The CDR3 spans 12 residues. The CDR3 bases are TGTGCCAGCAGCCCCGGGGGGCTGGTAGCTTTCTTT. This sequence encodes CASSPGGLVAFF.

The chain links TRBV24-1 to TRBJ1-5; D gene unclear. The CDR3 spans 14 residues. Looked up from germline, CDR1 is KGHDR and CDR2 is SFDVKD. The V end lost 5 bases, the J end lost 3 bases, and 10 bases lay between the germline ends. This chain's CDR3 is CATSAGSPNQPQHF. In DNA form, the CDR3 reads TGTGCCACCAGTGCGGGGAGCCCCAATCAGCCCCAGCATTTT.

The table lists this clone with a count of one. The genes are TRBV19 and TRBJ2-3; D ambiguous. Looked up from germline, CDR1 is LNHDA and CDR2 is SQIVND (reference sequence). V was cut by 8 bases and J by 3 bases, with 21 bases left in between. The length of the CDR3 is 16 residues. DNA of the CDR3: TGTGCCAGTTCCGATCGACTCGCGGTTGGGACAGATACGCAGTATTTT. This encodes CASSDRLAVGTDTQYF.

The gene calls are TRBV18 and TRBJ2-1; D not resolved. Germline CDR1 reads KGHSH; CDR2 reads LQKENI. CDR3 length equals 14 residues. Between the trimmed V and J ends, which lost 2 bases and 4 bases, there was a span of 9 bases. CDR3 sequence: CASSPVSVYNEQFF. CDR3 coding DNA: TGTGCCAGCTCACCAGTTTCAGTTTACAATGAGCAGTTCTTC.

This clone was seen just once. The CDR3 DNA is TGTGCCAGCAGTTCCACAACACCTCTCGGGGAAAAACTGTTTTTT. Its protein is CASSSTTPLGEKLFF. The genes are TRBV28 and TRBJ1-4; no definite D call. Germline V gives CDR1 MDHEN, CDR2 SYDVKM. V lost 4 bases, J lost 8 bases, and 17 bases lay in between. The CDR3 has 15 amino acids.

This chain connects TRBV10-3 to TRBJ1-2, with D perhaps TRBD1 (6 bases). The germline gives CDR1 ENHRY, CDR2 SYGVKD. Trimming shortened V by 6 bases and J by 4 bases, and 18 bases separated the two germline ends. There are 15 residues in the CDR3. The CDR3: CAIRITGIEGYGYTF. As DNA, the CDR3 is TGTGCCATCAGGATAACAGGGATTGAAGGCTATGGCTACACCTTC.